Listed here is a single TCR beta chain. It has no known antigen specificity. It has no much larger one-base neighbor in the sample; base qualities were not kept. The data were obtained in a study of cytomegalovirus exposure and HLA in healthy donors (TCRdb year 2017). Background for the entire study: According to an earlier analysis of a few hundred of the donors, some 180 million T cells yielded roughly 100 million unique TCR beta sequences and about 300 Gb of sequence data. An early release that covered fewer than 750 HLA-typed donors contained approximately 300 gigabases of sequencing data and tens of millions of unique TCR sequences. Of the roughly 400 genotyped donors, 75% to 85% were placed in the genetic ancestry cluster associated with self-reported Caucasian donors. The study was designed to test whether signatures of past pathogen exposure could be identified by cataloging public T cell receptors. The study used immunosequencing to profile the T cell repertoires of more than 650 subjects and linked those repertoires to cytomegalovirus serostatus. Besides the first cohort of hundreds of subjects, a separate validation cohort made up of roughly 120 different subjects was used. To predict cytomegalovirus infection status, the study brought together high-throughput TCR immunosequencing, statistical association of individual TCRs with disease status, and machine learning. A later analysis re-examined previously published TCR beta repertoires from more than 600 donors and added high-resolution HLA genotyping to investigate patterns of TCR occurrence. The later analysis used no new phenotypic data to find candidate immune exposures, relying instead on TCR beta sequences and their occurrence across donors. An earlier analysis of 500 to 650 of the donors applied high-throughput TCR beta sequencing to assess whether each TCR beta V gene segment acted as functional or pseudogenic. Donor age, sex, ethnicity and CMV serostatus were compiled together with the repertoire data. Genome-wide SNP genotypes for about 60% of the roughly 670 donors were used in a later genetic analysis, which treated that subset as a discovery cohort. All discovery cohort repertoires had been generated using a single sequencing platform. HLA typing included class I and class II loci at four-digit resolution. Typing coverage differed by locus: A, B, C, DRB1 and DQB1 were typed in roughly 629-630 donors, DQA1 in roughly 510, DPA1 in around 600, and DPB1 in roughly 470. About 5 DR-DQ haplotypes were handled as single units for association and clustering, since linkage in the cohort was strong. Across around 400 genotyped donors of the cohort, an average of roughly 250,000 unique TCR beta nucleotide sequences per donor were sequenced, and approximately 17% of those sequences were non-productive.

The investigation overall reported the following: In a later analysis, TCR association rates were found to vary across HLA loci, with the most associated TCRs seen for DRB1 alleles and the fewest for HLA-C alleles. In a later analysis, 16,951 TCR beta sequences were associated with specific HLA alleles at a false discovery rate of 0.05. V-gene and J-gene trimming of TCR beta chains was associated with a missense DCLRE1C variant in a later genetic analysis, and the association was replicated in an independent cohort. Because HLA typing was missing for some donors at each locus, association tests included only the typed subset. In a later analysis, most CMV-associated TCR beta chains were found to appear HLA-restricted, with HLA associations seemingly driven largely by CMV exposure. When HLA alleles, especially DR and DQ, strongly co-occurred, TCR associations were difficult to assign to individual alleles. It was suggested by the authors that the approach could potentially be generalized to other disease states and immunological phenotypes. An earlier analysis of 450 to 750 of the donors showed that most TCR beta V segments appeared in productive rearrangements either about 87% or about 30% of the time, which broadly matched IMGT annotations. In vitro tests confirmed that a few of the cytomegalovirus-associated TCR beta chains recognize cytomegalovirus antigens. Because counts were too low, seventeen rarely observed V segments, including chromosome 9 orphons, were excluded from the earlier analysis of some 590 of the donors. According to a later genetic analysis, donors in an Asian-associated ancestry cluster had fewer N-insertions in productive TCRs than the approximately 630-donor mean. The sequencing pipeline was judged likely to have produced a cluster of highly shared sequence variants as a technical artifact. Linkage disequilibrium might explain the correlated functional status among segregating V segments, but an unknown experimental factor could not be excluded. In this cohort, only TCR beta chains were sequenced, and detectable features were limited by the absence of alpha or paired-chain data. Some IMGT-functional V segments, including TRBV6-2 and TRBV6-3, could not be told apart with the 87-base-pair reads, so those segments were excluded. In both the original and validation cohorts, the classifier was reported to diagnose cytomegalovirus status with high specificity and sensitivity. The study listed approximately 150 TCR beta chains as associated with cytomegalovirus. Sequencing depth was assumed to be roughly uniform across donors in the presence/absence analyses, though that assumption may not hold. In a later analysis, HLA-associated TCR beta chains were found to be more clonally expanded and to have lower generation probabilities than equally common non-associated chains. Immune exposure information for the cohort was limited to CMV serostatus. According to a later analysis, parvovirus B19, influenza, CMV and Epstein-Barr virus appeared linked to several top co-occurrence clusters. A further reported finding was that TCR beta sequences accurately predicted the HLA-A and HLA-B alleles for most subjects in the first cohort. While some public TCRs were present in many individuals, most TCR sequences turned up only very rarely across donors.

From its cysteine to its phenylalanine, the CDR3 spans 12 amino acids. Left in the record is the CDR3 DNA by itself, 36 bases read in frame from the first base. Cut back by 3 bases and 7 bases, the V and J ends lie 8 bases apart. CDR1 and CDR2, looked up from the germline V gene, are SGDLS and YYNGEE. Library creation used the immunoSEQ multiplex PCR assay. A mixture of 60 forward primers for TCR Vbeta segments and 13 reverse primers for TCR Jbeta segments was used in the multiplex PCR. The CDR3 region of rearranged TCR beta genes was amplified from genomic DNA with a multiplex PCR assay. On the Illumina HiSeq System, the amplified TCR beta libraries were sequenced as 87-base-pair reads. As for how the authors treated the data: A later analysis counted about 80 million unique TCR beta chains across the roughly 700 repertoires, and some 11 million of these chains were shared by at least two donors. Raw reads were error-corrected and collapsed into unique sequences by a nearest-neighbor algorithm in which closely related sequences were merged to remove PCR and sequencing errors. To assign V, D and J gene segments, CDR3 sequences were aligned to IMGT reference sequences. Each retained sequence needed at least a six-nucleotide match to both a V gene segment and a J gene segment. Rearrangements were classified as productive when the CDR3 lacked stop codons and remained in frame with V and J, and all other rearrangements were classified as non-productive. Following IMGT convention, CDR3 was defined as the stretch from the second conserved V-encoded cysteine up to the conserved J-encoded phenylalanine. The earlier analysis of about 590 of the donors excluded sequences that lacked an unambiguous match to a single V gene segment. In an earlier analysis of approximately 590 of the donors, V segments were called functional above 56.7% productive rearrangements and were called segregating when the between-donor standard deviation exceeded 5%. A statistical classification framework was developed to diagnose cytomegalovirus status using the catalog of TCR beta chain sequences. V and J gene assignment, in a later analysis, came from comparing TCR nucleotide sequences with IMGT/GENE-DB human TR gene sequences. In a later analysis, CDR3 sequences and most-parsimonious VDJ recombination scenarios were assigned using the TCRdist pipeline. In a later analysis, each TCR beta chain was defined by its CDR3 amino acid sequence together with its V-gene family, and reads without a unique V-gene family were excluded. As a way to deal with suspected cross-contamination and a sequencing artifact, a later analysis dropped hundreds of nucleotide sequences that were highly shared and had low generation probability. For each public chain, a later analysis derived a clonal expansion index from normalized ranks of inferred template counts within each repertoire. Generation probabilities in a later analysis came from a VDJ recombination model fitted to out-of-frame rearrangements, and those results were checked against IGoR. Hypergeometric tests were used in a later analysis to score TCR-TCR, TCR-HLA and TCR-CMV co-occurrence, with a repertoire-size bias correction applied to the TCR pairs. False discovery rates were estimated in a later analysis by permuting HLA or CMV assignments 20 times. In a later analysis, co-occurring TCRs were grouped with DBSCAN, and TCRdist sequence similarity was added when clustering was performed within HLA-allele-positive subsets. Co-occurrence clustering excluded repertoires with fewer than 30,000 or more than 120,000 public chains, plus five with anomalous nucleotide sharing. In its TCRdb copy, this immuneACCESS table keeps in-frame sequences only and misses some clones. Where compared with another copy, unresolved V genes explain less than half of these, and the others have no known cause. The V and J calls and clone size come from that table; D and trimming were worked out from the DNA. In all, the sample holds more than 140,000 clones, and 64% of those were seen once. The top ten hold approximately 2.9% of the sample.

The cohort was made up of hundreds of healthy bone marrow donors. At the time of sampling, every cohort member was nominally healthy, though immune exposures that went unrecorded were likely present. The donor was CMV seropositive and belonged to the group of some 290 seropositive cohort members. Each donor provided a peripheral blood sample, and peripheral blood mononuclear cells were used for TCR beta sequencing. Genomic DNA extraction from the blood cell samples was performed with the Qiagen DNeasy Blood Extraction Kit. The rearranged segments are TRBV9 and TRBJ2-4, and TRBD1 may be the D gene, going by 5 matching bases. Sequencing used PBMCs. The TCR originated in a woman in her twenties or thirties in good health and CMV-seropositive. The CDR3 here reads CASSGQSNIQYF. The sequence in DNA is TGTGCCAGCAGCGGACAGTCGAACATTCAGTACTTC.